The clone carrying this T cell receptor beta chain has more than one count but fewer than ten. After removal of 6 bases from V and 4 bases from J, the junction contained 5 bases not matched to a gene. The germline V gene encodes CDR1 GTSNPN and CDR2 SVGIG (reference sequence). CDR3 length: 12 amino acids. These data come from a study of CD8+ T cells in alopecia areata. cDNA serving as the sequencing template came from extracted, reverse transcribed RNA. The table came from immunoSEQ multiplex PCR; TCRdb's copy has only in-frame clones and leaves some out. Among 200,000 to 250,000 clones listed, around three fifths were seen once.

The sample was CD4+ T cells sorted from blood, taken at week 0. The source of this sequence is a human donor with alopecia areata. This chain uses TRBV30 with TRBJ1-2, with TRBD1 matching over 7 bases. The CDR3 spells CACSRDSYGYTF. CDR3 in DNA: TGTGCCTGCTCGAGGGACAGCTATGGCTACACCTTC.